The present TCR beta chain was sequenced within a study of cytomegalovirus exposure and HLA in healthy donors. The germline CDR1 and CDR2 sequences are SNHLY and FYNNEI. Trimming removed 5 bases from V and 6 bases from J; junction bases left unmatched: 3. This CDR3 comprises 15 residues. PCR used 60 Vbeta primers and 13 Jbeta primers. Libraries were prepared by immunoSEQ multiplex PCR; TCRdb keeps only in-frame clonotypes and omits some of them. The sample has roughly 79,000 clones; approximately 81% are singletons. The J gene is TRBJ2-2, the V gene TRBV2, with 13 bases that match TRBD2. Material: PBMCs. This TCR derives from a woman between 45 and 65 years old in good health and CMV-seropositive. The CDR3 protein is CASSMGLAGSGELFF. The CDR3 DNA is TGTGCCAGCAGTATGGGACTAGCGGGATCCGGGGAGCTGTTTTTT.